Listed below are T cell receptor beta chains from one sample, sequenced in a study of blood T cell repertoires in COVID-19. TCRdb's copy holds only in-frame clones and misses some; the assay was immunoSEQ multiplex PCR. The sample includes over 150,000 clones, roughly 90% of them seen just once. The sample was peripheral blood. The receptors stem from a man aged 45-60 years with acute or convalescent COVID-19. Both conserved end residues are part of each CDR3. Fields, in order: D gene, J gene, V gene, clone size, CDR3 DNA, CDR3 protein. D genes are given only for firm matches. Size is omitted from some rows. Given values are once, few, many or a class for expanded clones.

>.|TRBJ1-1|TRBV5-1|.
TGCGCCAGCAGCTTGTCGGGATCGAACACTGAAGCTTTCTTT
CASSLSGSNTEAFF
>.|TRBJ2-4|TRBV11-3|.
TGTGCCAGCAGCCAGGGACTTTACATTCAGTACTTC
CASSQGLYIQYF
>.|TRBJ1-4|TRBV18|.
TGTGCCAGCTCACCACGAGTGGCTAGTATACAGGACGAAAAACTGTTTTTT
CASSPRVASIQDEKLFF
>TRBD1|TRBJ2-5|TRBV5-4|.
TGTGCCAGCAGCTCAGACAGGGTTCCTCTCCAGTGGGAGACCCAGTACTTC
CASSSDRVPLQWETQYF
>.|TRBJ2-6|TRBV11-2|.
TGTGCCAGCAGCTTAAATTCGGGTGAGGTGGCTGGGGCCAACGTCCTGACTTTC
CASSLNSGEVAGANVLTF
>TRBD1|TRBJ1-6|TRBV28|.
TGTGCCAGCAGTAGCCAGGGACAGTCAATGAATTCACCCCTCCACTTT
CASSSQGQSMNSPLHF
>TRBD1|TRBJ2-5|TRBV5-4|.
TGTGCCAGCAGCCCAAAAGGACAGGGCCAAGAGACCCAGTACTTC
CASSPKGQGQETQYF
>.|TRBJ1-1|TRBV6-5|.
TGTGCCAGCAGTCCCTGGGGGGGGCTAAACACTGAAGCTTTCTTT
CASSPWGGLNTEAFF
>.|TRBJ2-5|TRBV11-2|.
TGTGCCAGCACCCCCTCTGGGCAGGGGCAAGAGACCCAGTACTTC
CASTPSGQGQETQYF
>TRBD1|TRBJ1-5|TRBV6-2/TRBV6-3|.
TGTGCCAGCAGTTACTGGACAGGAACATATAGCAATCAGCCCCAGCATTTT
CASSYWTGTYSNQPQHF
>TRBD2|TRBJ2-5|TRBV5-1|.
TGCGCCAGCAGCTTGGCGGGGGGAAACCAAGAGACCCAGTACTTC
CASSLAGGNQETQYF
>TRBD1|TRBJ2-2|TRBV27|.
TGTGCCAGCAGTTTACACAGGGGAAGGACCGGGGAGCTGTTTTTT
CASSLHRGRTGELFF
>.|TRBJ1-4|TRBV30|.
TGTGCCTGGAAGGGGATCTCAAATGAAAAACTGTTTTTT
CAWKGISNEKLFF
>TRBD1|TRBJ1-1|TRBV27|.
TGTGCCAGCAGTTTATTGGGGACAGGGCTATCTGAAGCTTTCTTT
CASSLLGTGLSEAFF
>TRBD1|TRBJ1-1|TRBV15|.
TGTGCCACCAGCAGAGATTTAGGGGGCGGGACTGAAGCTTTCTTT
CATSRDLGGGTEAFF
>.|TRBJ1-5|TRBV4-3|.
TGCGCCAGCAGCCAAGATGCCTTCGGGAATCAGCCCCAGCATTTT
CASSQDAFGNQPQHF
>.|TRBJ2-1|TRBV27|.
TGTGCCAGCAGCCTTAATCATGAGCAGTTCTTC
CASSLNHEQFF
>TRBD1|TRBJ2-5|TRBV19|.
TGTGCCAGTAGTCCCAGGGGGTGGGAGACCCAGTACTTC
CASSPRGWETQYF
>.|TRBJ1-4|TRBV18|.
TGTGCCAGCTCACCCAATGGACAGTTTAATGAAAAACTGTTTTTT
CASSPNGQFNEKLFF
>.|TRBJ1-1|TRBV27|once
TGTGCCAGCAGTTTTATGGGGGGGAACACTGAAGCTTTCTTT
CASSFMGGNTEAFF
>.|TRBJ1-2|TRBV4-3|.
TGCGCCAGCAGCCAAATTGCCGACGGGGGCTATGGCTACACCTTC
CASSQIADGGYGYTF
>.|TRBJ2-3|TRBV5-5|.
TGTGCCAGCAGCTCCTTCCCCGGGAATAGCATCACAGATACGCAGTATTTT
CASSSFPGNSITDTQYF
>.|TRBJ1-2|TRBV27|few
TGTGCCAGCAGTTTAACCCAGGGCCAGGGCTACACCTTC
CASSLTQGQGYTF
>TRBD1|TRBJ1-1|TRBV7-2|.
TGTGCCAGCAGCTTAGCGCAGGGGGTGAACACTGAAGCTTTCTTT
CASSLAQGVNTEAFF
>TRBD2|TRBJ2-1|TRBV9|.
TGTGCCAGCAGCGTGGGGTCGCGGGAGAACAATGAGCAGTTCTTC
CASSVGSRENNEQFF
>.|TRBJ1-4|TRBV5-5|.
TGTGCCAGCAGCCACCGACACTCAACTAATGAAAAACTGTTTTTT
CASSHRHSTNEKLFF
>.|TRBJ2-3|TRBV28|.
TGTGCCAGCAGCTATGGTGGGGCGACAGATACGCAGTATTTT
CASSYGGATDTQYF
>TRBD1|TRBJ1-2|TRBV5-4|.
TGTGCCAGCAGCCAGACAGGGGTGGGCTATGGCTACACCTTC
CASSQTGVGYGYTF
>.|TRBJ1-1|TRBV20-1|.
TGTACCCGGAGCAAAAACACTGAAGCTTTCTTT
CTRSKNTEAFF
>.|TRBJ2-3|TRBV4-1|.
TGCGCCAGCAGCCAAGATGGTGCGGGACCGGGTACAGATACGCAGTATTTT
CASSQDGAGPGTDTQYF
>.|TRBJ1-2|TRBV4-2|once
TGTGCCAGCAGCCACCCCACAGAAAACTATGGCTACACCTTC
CASSHPTENYGYTF
>.|TRBJ2-3|TRBV7-2|.
TGTGCCAGCAGCACCGAGGCTAGCACAGATACGCAGTATTTT
CASSTEASTDTQYF